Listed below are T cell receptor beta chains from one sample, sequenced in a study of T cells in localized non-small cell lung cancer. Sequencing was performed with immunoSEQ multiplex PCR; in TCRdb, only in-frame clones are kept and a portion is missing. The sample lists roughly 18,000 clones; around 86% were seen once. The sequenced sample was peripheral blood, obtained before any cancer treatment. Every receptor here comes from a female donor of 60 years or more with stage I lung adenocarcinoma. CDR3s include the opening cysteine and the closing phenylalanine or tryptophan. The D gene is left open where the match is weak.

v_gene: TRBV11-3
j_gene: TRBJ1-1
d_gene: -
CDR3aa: CASSLDSVLGYTEAFF

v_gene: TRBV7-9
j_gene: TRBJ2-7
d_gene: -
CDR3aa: CASSNNYEQYF

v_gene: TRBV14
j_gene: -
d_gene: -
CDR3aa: CASSHWNEQYF

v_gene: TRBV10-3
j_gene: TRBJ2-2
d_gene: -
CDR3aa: CAISGSSAINTGELFF

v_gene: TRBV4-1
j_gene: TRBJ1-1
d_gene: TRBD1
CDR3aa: CASSQRGVLTGRGAEAFF

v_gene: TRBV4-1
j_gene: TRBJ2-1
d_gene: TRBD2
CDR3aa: CASSQGLAGYNEQFF

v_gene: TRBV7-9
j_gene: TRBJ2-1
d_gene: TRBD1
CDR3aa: CASSLLSGQHNEQFF

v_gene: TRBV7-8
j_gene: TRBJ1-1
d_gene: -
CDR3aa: CASRFDSLNTEAFF

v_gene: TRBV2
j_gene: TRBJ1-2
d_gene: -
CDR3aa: CASRRLTRLAYGYTF

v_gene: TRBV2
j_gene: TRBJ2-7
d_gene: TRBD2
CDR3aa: CASSTRTSGLWVREQYF

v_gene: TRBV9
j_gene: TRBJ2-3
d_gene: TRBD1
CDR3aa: CASSVSQAGQGKFRQYF

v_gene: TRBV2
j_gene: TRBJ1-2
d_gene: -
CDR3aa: CASSELQNYGYTF

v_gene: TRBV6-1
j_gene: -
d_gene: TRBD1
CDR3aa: CASSPIQGSSYEQYF

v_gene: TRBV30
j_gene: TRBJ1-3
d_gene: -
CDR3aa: CAWSGGNTIYF

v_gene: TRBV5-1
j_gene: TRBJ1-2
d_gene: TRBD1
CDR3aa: CASSLQGVEGYTF

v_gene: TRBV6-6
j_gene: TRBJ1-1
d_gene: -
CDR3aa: CASSPGQYEAFF